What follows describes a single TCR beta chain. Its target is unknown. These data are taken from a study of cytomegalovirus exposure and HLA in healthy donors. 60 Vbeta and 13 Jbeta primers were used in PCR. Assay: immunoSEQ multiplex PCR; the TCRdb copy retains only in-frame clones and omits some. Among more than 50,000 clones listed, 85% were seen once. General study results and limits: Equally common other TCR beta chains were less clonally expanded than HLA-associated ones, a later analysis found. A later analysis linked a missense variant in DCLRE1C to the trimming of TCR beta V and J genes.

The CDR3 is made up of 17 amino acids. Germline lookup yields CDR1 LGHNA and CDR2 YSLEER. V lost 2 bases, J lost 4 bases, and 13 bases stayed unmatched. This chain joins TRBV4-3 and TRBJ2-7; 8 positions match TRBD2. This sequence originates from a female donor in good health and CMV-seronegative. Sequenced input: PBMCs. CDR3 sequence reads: CASSQFPTTTSGYEQYF. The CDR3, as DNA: TGCGCCAGCAGCCAATTCCCCACCACTACTAGCGGATACGAGCAGTACTTC.